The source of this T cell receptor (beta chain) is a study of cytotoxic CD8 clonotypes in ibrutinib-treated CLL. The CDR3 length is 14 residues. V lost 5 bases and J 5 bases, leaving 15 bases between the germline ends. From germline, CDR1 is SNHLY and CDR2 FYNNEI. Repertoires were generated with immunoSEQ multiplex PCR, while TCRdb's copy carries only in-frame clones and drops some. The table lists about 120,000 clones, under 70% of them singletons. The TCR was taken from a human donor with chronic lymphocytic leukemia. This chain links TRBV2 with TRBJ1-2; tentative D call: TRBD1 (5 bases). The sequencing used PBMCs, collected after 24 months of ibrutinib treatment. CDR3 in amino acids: CASSYGAQGYGYTF. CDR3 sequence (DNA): TGTGCCAGCAGTTACGGGGCGCAGGGATATGGCTACACCTTC.